Listed here are 24 T cell receptor beta chains from one sample, sequenced in a study of cytomegalovirus exposure and HLA in healthy donors. PCR amplification relied on 60 Vbeta primers (plus 13 Jbeta primers). Produced via immunoSEQ multiplex PCR; TCRdb's table is partial and in-frame only. The data show under 250,000 clones, roughly 85% seen once. Sequenced material: PBMCs. The receptors originated from a girl aged 2 to 10 in good health and CMV-seronegative.

The V and J genes are TRBV11-2 and TRBJ2-3; 7 nucleotides line up with TRBD2. The V gene end was trimmed by 5 bases and the J gene end by 2 bases; junction bases not matched to a gene: 7. Germline CDR1 reads SGHAT; CDR2 reads FQNNGV. The CDR3 spans 15 residues. The chain's CDR3 is CASSRRLAFTDTQYF. CDR3 DNA sequence: TGTGCCAGCAGCCGCCGACTAGCTTTCACAGATACGCAGTATTTT.

The CDR3 loop reads CATSRDPSTRSGNTIYF. Here the CDR3 DNA reads TGTGCCACCAGCAGAGATCCGAGCACTCGCTCTGGAAACACCATATATTTT. The chain is built from TRBV15 and TRBJ1-3, with no clear D. Deletions cut 0 bases from V and 0 bases from J, with 12 bases between. This CDR3 spans 17 amino acids. The germline V gene encodes CDR1 LNHNV and CDR2 YYDKDF (reference sequence). The complete variable domain, with remaining parts taken from reference TRBV15 and TRBJ1-3, reads DAMVIQNPRYQVTQFGKPVTLSCSQTLNHNVMYWYQQKSSQAPKLLFHYYDKDFNNEADTPDNFQSRRPNTSFCFLDIRSPGLGDTAMYLCATSRDPSTRSGNTIYFGEGSWLTVV.

This chain connects TRBV5-5 to TRBJ1-1; D is unclear. The CDR3 runs 13 residues. Germline CDR1 is SGHKS and CDR2 is YYEKEE (reference sequence). The V end was cut by 0 bases, the J end by 10 bases, with 13 bases between. CDR3 bases: TGTGCCAGCAGCTTGGCTTACCTTTACGGAGCTTTCTTT. Translated, it gives CASSLAYLYGAFF.

V gene TRBV5-1 combines with J gene TRBJ2-4; D possibly corresponds to TRBD2 (6 bases). The V gene's germline CDR1 is SGHRS and CDR2 YFSETQ. V was trimmed by 4 bases and J by 7 bases, leaving 18 bases between them. The CDR3 is made up of 15 amino acids. The CDR3 DNA sequence: TGCGCCAGCAGCCGCTGGGGACTCCTGGGGAACATTCAGTACTTC. The encoded protein is CASSRWGLLGNIQYF. The full variable domain, completed using reference TRBV5-1 and TRBJ2-4, is KAGVTQTPRYLIKTRGQQVTLSCSPISGHRSVSWYQQTPGQGLQFLFEYFSETQRNKGNFPGRFSGRQFSNSRSEMNVSTLELGDSALYLCASSRWGLLGNIQYFGAGTRLSVL.

This chain uses TRBV21-1 with TRBJ2-1; the table's TRBD2 call for D was not verified on the DNA. TRBV21-1 is labeled a pseudogene. This CDR3 is 19 amino acids long. As DNA, the CDR3 is TGTGCCAGCAGCAAAGCAACTAGCGGGGGGCCCTCTACCTACAATGAGCAGTTCTTC. Its translation is CASSKATSGGPSTYNEQFF.

The V call is TRBV5-5, the J call TRBJ1-2; unclear D gene. The CDR3 is 12 residues long. V gave up 2 bases and J gave up 5 bases, with 7 bases separating them. CDR1 is SGHKS, CDR2 YYEKEE, per germline (reference sequence). The CDR3 region is CASSFSSYGYTF. DNA for the CDR3: TGTGCCAGCAGCTTTAGCAGTTATGGCTACACCTTC. The full variable domain, in which reference TRBV5-5 and TRBJ1-2 provide the parts outside the CDR3, is DAGVTQSPTHLIKTRGQQVTLRCSPISGHKSVSWYQQVLGQGPQFIFQYYEKEERGRGNFPDRFSARQFPNYSSELNVNALLLGDSALYLCASSFSSYGYTFGSGTRLTVV.

V usage is TRBV19 and J usage is TRBJ1-2; 12 bases match TRBD1. CDR1 and CDR2 from the germline V gene are LNHDA and SQIVND (reference sequence). This CDR3 has 17 residues. Unmatched junction bases numbered 12, after V lost 5 bases and J lost 5 bases. The CDR3 loop reads CASSAGTGGASMYGYTF. CDR3 nucleotides: TGTGCCAGTAGTGCCGGGACAGGGGGCGCGTCAATGTATGGCTACACCTTC.

CDR3 sequence reads: CASSELAVSYEQYF. CDR3 in DNA: TGTGCCAGCAGTGAGCTTGCGGTCTCCTACGAGCAGTACTTC. The chain carries TRBV2 and TRBJ2-7; the D is unclear. Germline V gene lookup returns CDR1 SNHLY and CDR2 FYNNEI. Trimming took off 3 bases at V and 0 bases at J, with 9 bases between the two ends. The CDR3 length is 14 residues.

This rearrangement joins TRBV9 to TRBJ2-1; 7 bases line up with TRBD2. V lost 4 bases and J lost 0; bases outside the gene matches: 4. The CDR3 loop spans 15 amino acids. Germline loops: CDR1 SGDLS, CDR2 YYNGEE. CDR3 amino acids: CASSRGGVSYNEQFF. The CDR3 coding sequence is TGTGCCAGCAGCCGCGGGGGTGTCTCCTACAATGAGCAGTTCTTC.

The chain combines TRBV15 with TRBJ2-5, with 9 nucleotides matching TRBD2. Germline assignment: CDR1 LNHNV and CDR2 YYDKDF (reference sequence). CDR3 length equals 17 residues. V lost 3 bases and J lost 1; bases outside the gene matches: 9. The CDR3 loop is CATSRDESGGFQETQYF. Here the CDR3 DNA reads TGTGCCACCAGCAGGGATGAGAGCGGGGGGTTCCAAGAGACCCAGTACTTC.

In regard to this clone: One junction end disagrees with the germline gene, perhaps due to a read error. This chain uses TRBV7-9 with TRBJ1-1, with D uncertain. The CDR3 has 12 amino acids. Germline CDR1 SEHNR, CDR2 FQNEAQ (reference sequence). In nucleotides, the CDR3 is TGTTCCAGCAGCTTAGCGGACGGGAGAGCTTTCTTT. Encoded protein: CSSSLADGRAFF.

The CDR3 sequence: CASSEEGAGAGELFF. The CDR3 nucleotides are TGTGCCAGCAGTGAAGAGGGGGCAGGGGCCGGGGAGCTGTTTTTT. V gene TRBV2 combines with J gene TRBJ2-2, with TRBD1 identical over 7 bases. The CDR3 consists of 15 residues. V was clipped by 1 base and J by 6 bases; unmatched bases: 5. From germline, CDR1 is SNHLY and CDR2 FYNNEI.

This clone showed up just once. J is TRBJ1-5 and V is TRBV9, with no clear D. Germline V CDR1 and CDR2: SGDLS, YYNGEE. With 0 bases removed from V and 5 bases from J, the gap between germline ends came to 12 bases. CDR3 length equals 15 residues. The CDR3, as DNA: TGTGCCAGCAGCGTAGGAGGGAGTAGGGATCAGCCCCAGCATTTT. As protein: CASSVGGSRDQPQHF.

The chain has TRBV2 and TRBJ1-5; 9 positions match TRBD1. CDR1 and CDR2 from the germline V gene are SNHLY and FYNNEI. V lost 6 bases, J lost 4 bases, and 4 bases stayed unmatched. This CDR3 has 14 amino acids. In nucleotides, the CDR3 is TGTGCCAGCAGCGGACAGGGGATGAATCAGCCCCAGCATTTT. It is translated as CASSGQGMNQPQHF. Together with reference TRBV2 and TRBJ1-5, the CDR3 gives the full variable domain: EPEVTQTPSHQVTQMGQEVILRCVPISNHLYFYWYRQILGQKVEFLVSFYNNEISEKSEIFDDQFSVERPDGSNFTLKIRSTKLEDSAMYFCASSGQGMNQPQHFGDGTRLSIL.

J is TRBJ1-5 and V is TRBV2; no clear D gene. Between the trimmed V and J ends, which lost 6 bases and 11 bases, there was a span of 8 bases. CDR1 and CDR2 from the germline V gene are SNHLY and FYNNEI. The length of the CDR3 is 10 residues. The CDR3: CASSGQAQHF. The CDR3 nucleotides read TGTGCCAGCAGCGGCCAGGCCCAGCATTTT.

This chain uses TRBV29-1 with TRBJ1-2, with 7 positions matching TRBD1. Germline CDR1 SQVTM, CDR2 ANQGSEA. The CDR3 runs to 13 residues. J gave up 4 bases and V 6 bases, and 8 bases lay outside the gene matches. The CDR3 is CSVPGGSAYGYTF. For the CDR3, the DNA is TGCAGCGTCCCAGGGGGGTCCGCCTATGGCTACACCTTC.

The chain links TRBV4-1 to TRBJ2-6; 7 nucleotides match TRBD1. Trimming took 0 bases from V and 2 from J; bases not matched to a gene: 7. CDR3 length equals 18 residues. CDR1 and CDR2 (germline): MGHRA, YSYEKL. In DNA form, the CDR3 reads TGCGCCAGCAGCCAAGAGGTTCCGACAGGGACTGGGGCCAACGTCCTGACTTTC. Its protein is CASSQEVPTGTGANVLTF.

The rearrangement uses TRBV6-5 and TRBJ1-2, with 11 bases that match TRBD1. This CDR3 comprises 15 residues. V shed 2 bases, J shed 3 bases, and the junction held 2 bases outside the gene matches. The germline CDR1 and CDR2 sequences are MNHEY and SVGAGI. CDR3 in DNA: TGTGCCAGCAGTTACGGGGGACAGGGGGACTATGGCTACACCTTC. Protein product: CASSYGGQGDYGYTF.

The rearrangement uses TRBV7-9 and TRBJ2-4, with D perhaps TRBD1 (6 bases). The CDR3 contains 15 residues. The ends were cut back, 1 base at V and 6 bases at J, with 13 bases in the middle. CDR1 and CDR2 from the germline V gene are SEHNR and FQNEAQ (reference sequence). In DNA, the CDR3 is TGTGCCAGCAGCTTAGGGGGCAGGGGTGGAAACATTCAGTACTTC. This gives the protein CASSLGGRGGNIQYF.

This rearrangement joins TRBV4-1 to TRBJ1-2; D is perhaps TRBD1 (5 bases). This CDR3 is 17 amino acids long. With 1 base removed from V and 8 bases from J, the gap between germline ends came to 23 bases. Germline CDR1 is MGHRA and CDR2 is YSYEKL. CDR3 region: CASSQVPTPGGEGGYTF. The DNA for the CDR3 is TGCGCCAGCAGCCAAGTCCCCACCCCCGGAGGGGAAGGAGGCTACACCTTC.

The chain joins TRBV5-1 to TRBJ2-7; TRBD2 is a possible D gene (6 bases). Trimming stripped 4 bases from V and 1 base from J, with 15 bases between. Germline CDR1 is SGHRS and CDR2 is YFSETQ. The CDR3 consists of 15 residues. CDR3 DNA: TGCGCCAGCAGCACTCCCCGGGACTCGTCCTACGAGCAGTACTTC. Protein sequence: CASSTPRDSSYEQYF.

This chain joins TRBV7-9 and TRBJ1-2, with 9 bases that match TRBD1. Germline V CDR1 and CDR2: SEHNR, FQNEAQ (reference sequence). J was trimmed by 2 bases and V by 5 bases; bases with no gene match: 6. The CDR3 totals 15 residues. CDR3 in DNA: TGTGCCAGCAGCCGACAGGGGGTGACAAACTATGGCTACACCTTC. Translating it yields CASSRQGVTNYGYTF. Together with reference TRBV7-9 and TRBJ1-2, the CDR3 gives the full variable domain: DTGVSQNPRHKITKRGQNVTFRCDPISEHNRLYWYRQTLGQGPEFLTYFQNEAQLEKSRLLSDRFSAERPKGSFSTLEIQRTEQGDSAMYLCASSRQGVTNYGYTFGSGTRLTVV.

This chain uses TRBV15 with TRBJ2-7; D remains ambiguous. The CDR3 runs 12 residues. Germline CDR1 reads LNHNV; CDR2 reads YYDKDF (reference sequence). V shed 2 bases and J shed 9 bases, with 11 bases lying between them. CDR3 coding DNA: TGTGCCACCAGCAGACAGGAAACCAGGCAGTACTTC. Translation: CATSRQETRQYF.

V and J are TRBV25-1 and TRBJ2-4; 7 bases align to TRBD2. Germline CDR1 MGHDK, CDR2 SYGVNS. This CDR3 region has 14 residues. Losses at the gene ends were 2 bases for V and 8 bases for J; bases not matched to a gene: 6. DNA of the CDR3: TGTGCCAGCAGTGAAGGGGGGGGGTTGGACATTCAGTACTTC. Its translation is CASSEGGGLDIQYF.